Listed here are 30 T cell receptor beta chains from one sample, sequenced in a study of long-term antiretroviral therapy in people with HIV. The run of the v3.0 immunoSEQ assay was at survey level. Here immunoSEQ multiplex PCR was the method, and the copy in TCRdb shows in-frame clones only, minus some. The sample contains about 25,000 clones, roughly 80% of which appear only once. The sequencing here drew on unsorted PBMCs, taken 1.1 years before starting antiretroviral therapy. All receptors come from a woman between 40 and 50 years old with HIV.

This chain links TRBV5-1 with TRBJ1-1; no firm D call. Germline assignment: CDR1 SGHRS and CDR2 YFSETQ. This CDR3 contains 13 residues. The V gene lost 4 bases and the J gene lost 0 bases, with 7 bases spanning the gap. CDR3 bases: TGCGCCAGCAGCCCCCTGATGAACACTGAAGCTTTCTTT. Translation gives CASSPLMNTEAFF.

The V gene is TRBV5-1, the J gene TRBJ2-7, with 10 bases that match TRBD2. The CDR3 runs to 14 residues. The germline V gene encodes CDR1 SGHRS and CDR2 YFSETQ. V was clipped by 6 bases and J by 7 bases; unmatched bases: 10. CDR3 protein: CASNKAGGPGEQYF. The CDR3 bases are TGCGCCAGCAATAAAGCGGGAGGGCCAGGGGAGCAGTACTTC.

CDR3 sequence (DNA): TGTGCCAGCAGGGATACAGGGGGCGGGGAGACCCAGTACTTC. It codes for CASRDTGGGETQYF. The chain recombines TRBV5-5 with TRBJ2-5; 9 bases align to TRBD1. The CDR3 runs to 14 residues. The V gene end was trimmed by 5 bases and the J gene end by 5 bases; junction bases not matched to a gene: 7. In germline, CDR1 is SGHKS, CDR2 YYEKEE (reference sequence).

The chain uses TRBV10-2 and TRBJ2-5; D not certain. The CDR3 consists of 14 residues. The ends were cut back, 3 bases at V and 1 base at J, with 9 bases in the middle. Germline CDR1 WSHSY, CDR2 SAAADI. The CDR3: CASSDSGGQETQYF. The CDR3 nucleotides read TGCGCCAGCAGTGATTCCGGCGGCCAAGAGACCCAGTACTTC.

This clone was seen more than once but under ten times. The chain uses TRBV7-2 and TRBJ1-2; TRBD1 is a possible D gene (5 bases). This CDR3 is built from 14 residues. CDR1 SGHTA and CDR2 FQGNSA come from the germline V gene. Trimming cost V 5 bases and J 5 bases, with 15 bases left between them. In DNA, the CDR3 is TGTGCCAGCAGCACGGGACGCGCGGAATATGGCTACACCTTC. Amino acid sequence: CASSTGRAEYGYTF. Full variable domain (rest looked up from reference TRBV7-2 and TRBJ1-2): GAGVSQSPSNKVTEKGKDVELRCDPISGHTALYWYRQSLGQGLEFLIYFQGNSAPDKSGLPSDRFSAERTGGSVSTLTIQRTQQEDSAVYLCASSTGRAEYGYTFGSGTRLTVV.

This clone was observed a handful of times. V usage is TRBV27 and J usage is TRBJ1-2; D might be TRBD1 (5 bases). This CDR3 contains 14 residues. V lost 0 bases to trimming and J lost 1 base, with 6 bases between them. Germline V gives CDR1 MNHEY, CDR2 SMNVEV (reference sequence). CDR3 residues: CASSLSRGNYGYTF. The CDR3 region has the DNA TGTGCCAGCAGTTTATCGAGGGGTAACTATGGCTACACCTTC.

The chain carries TRBV30 and TRBJ1-5; the D is unclear. The CDR3 spans 14 residues. The ends were cut back, 0 bases at V and 0 bases at J, with 6 bases in the middle. Germline lookup yields CDR1 GTSNPN and CDR2 SVGIG (reference sequence). The CDR3 loop is CAWSVSVSNQPQHF. The CDR3, as DNA: TGTGCCTGGAGTGTAAGCGTTAGCAATCAGCCCCAGCATTTT.

The chain combines TRBV30 with TRBJ1-1; D not resolved. The CDR3 totals 13 residues. V lost 4 bases to trimming and J lost 5 bases, with 14 bases between them. The V gene's germline CDR1 is GTSNPN and CDR2 SVGIG (reference sequence). CDR3 in amino acids: CAWTPTRGTEAFF. CDR3 in DNA: TGTGCCTGGACCCCAACCCGAGGGACTGAAGCTTTCTTT. The full variable domain, its missing parts supplied by reference TRBV30 and TRBJ1-1, is SQTIHQWPATLVQPVGSPLSLECTVEGTSNPNLYWYRQAAGRGLQLLFYSVGIGQISSEVPQNLSASRPQDRQFILSSKKLLLSDSGFYLCAWTPTRGTEAFFGQGTRLTVV.

The chain recombines TRBV5-4 with TRBJ2-7; D uncertain. Germline loops: CDR1 SGHNT, CDR2 YYREEE (reference sequence). The CDR3 sequence is 13 residues long. V was pared by 0 bases and J by 6 bases, with 10 bases between. The CDR3 DNA follows: TGTGCCAGCAGCTTGGGGAGTTCCCGCGAGCAGTACTTC. Protein product: CASSLGSSREQYF. Looking up the rest from reference TRBV5-4 and TRBJ2-7 gives the full variable domain: ETGVTQSPTHLIKTRGQQVTLRCSSQSGHNTVSWYQQALGQGPQFIFQYYREEENGRGNFPPRFSGLQFPNYSSELNVNALELDDSALYLCASSLGSSREQYFGPGTRLTVT.

The chain uses TRBV29-1 and TRBJ2-1, with D possibly being TRBD1 (5 bases). CDR3 length: 14 residues. The V gene lost 4 bases and the J gene lost 3 bases, with 13 bases spanning the gap. Germline V gives CDR1 SQVTM, CDR2 ANQGSEA. CDR3 bases: TGCAGCGTTGCGACAGATTGGGGCTACAATGAGCAGTTCTTC. Translating it yields CSVATDWGYNEQFF.

The genes are TRBV7-2 and TRBJ2-2; 11 nucleotides match TRBD2. J gave up 5 bases and V 2 bases, and 10 bases lay outside the gene matches. The CDR3 spans 18 residues. Germline V gene sequence: CDR1 SGHTA, CDR2 FQGNSA. CDR3 residues: CASSLRLAGGPETGELFF. The CDR3 DNA follows: TGTGCCAGCAGCTTAAGGCTAGCGGGGGGCCCAGAAACCGGGGAGCTGTTTTTT.

The J gene is TRBJ2-7, the V gene TRBV6-1; D remains ambiguous. The germline CDR1 and CDR2 sequences are MNHNS and SASEGT. Trimming took off 8 bases at V and 0 bases at J, with 11 bases between the two ends. The CDR3 is 13 amino acids. As DNA, the CDR3 is TGTGCCAGCTGCACGGAGAGCTCCTACGAGCAGTACTTC. This gives the protein CASCTESSYEQYF.

The chain employs TRBV5-1 and TRBJ1-4; TRBD1 matches 8 bases. The trim removed 7 bases at V and 8 bases at J, leaving 13 bases unmatched. CDR1 is SGHRS and CDR2 is YFSETQ in the germline V gene. The CDR3 spans 15 residues. The CDR3 nucleotides read TGCGCCAGCTCCCCCCCGACAGGGGTGGCAGAAAAACTGTTTTTT. This sequence encodes CASSPPTGVAEKLFF.

This clone was counted a single time. V and J are TRBV6-1 and TRBJ2-3; D unresolved. Trimming took off 7 bases at V and 1 base at J, with 15 bases between the two ends. The germline V gene has CDR1 MNHNS and CDR2 SASEGT. The CDR3 length is 15 residues. CDR3 sequence (DNA): TGTGCCAGCACCTCAGCCAGGATCGGCACAGATACGCAGTATTTT. It is translated as CASTSARIGTDTQYF.

Only a few counts were recorded for this clone. The V and J genes are TRBV19 and TRBJ1-2, with D hard to call. CDR1 is LNHDA and CDR2 is SQIVND in the germline V gene (reference sequence). The V end was cut by 4 bases, the J end by 2 bases, with 14 bases between. The CDR3 contains 15 residues. The CDR3 nucleotides read TGTGCCAGTAGTACTGGTGGAGGGCCCAACTATGGCTACACCTTC. It is translated as CASSTGGGPNYGYTF.

A single count supports this clone. The genes are TRBV11-3 and TRBJ2-7; perhaps TRBD2 as D (6 bases). V lost 3 bases and J lost 2, with 11 bases in between. This CDR3 contains 14 residues. Germline CDR1 SGHNT, CDR2 YENEEA. CDR3 sequence (DNA): TGTGCCAGCAGCTTCCCCCCTAGCGCCTACGAGCAGTACTTC. This encodes CASSFPPSAYEQYF.

This clone occurred a few times. The chain uses TRBV7-6 and TRBJ1-1, with no clear D. The CDR3 sequence is 12 residues long. Germline loops: CDR1 SGHVS, CDR2 FNYEAQ. V was trimmed by 5 bases and J by 4 bases, leaving 8 bases between them. CDR3 sequence reads: CASSPLGTEAFF. DNA for the CDR3: TGTGCCAGCAGCCCCTTGGGCACTGAAGCTTTCTTT.

This clone came up once. This chain connects TRBV7-9 to TRBJ1-1, with TRBD1 as a possible D gene (5 bases). CDR1 is SEHNR, CDR2 FQNEAQ, per germline (reference sequence). This CDR3 has 13 residues. Trimming took 8 bases from V and 3 from J, leaving 13 bases between them. The CDR3, as DNA: TGTGCCAGCCGGCAGGGTTTATACACTGAAGCTTTCTTT. As protein: CASRQGLYTEAFF.

The chain is built from TRBV19 and TRBJ1-2; D might be TRBD1 (6 bases). V was shortened by 0 bases and J by 6 bases, with 23 bases between the two germline ends. Germline V gene lookup returns CDR1 LNHDA and CDR2 SQIVND (reference sequence). The CDR3 is 18 residues long. CDR3 residues: CASSIDLGSQGRMDGYTF. The CDR3 nucleotides read TGTGCCAGTAGTATAGATCTCGGGAGTCAGGGGAGGATGGATGGCTACACCTTC. Based on the CDR3 plus reference TRBV19 and TRBJ1-2, the full variable domain is DGGITQSPKYLFRKEGQNVTLSCEQNLNHDAMYWYRQDPGQGLRLIYYSQIVNDFQKGDIAEGYSVSREKKESFPLTVTSAQKNPTAFYLCASSIDLGSQGRMDGYTFGSGTRLTVV.

This clone was recorded only once. The genes are TRBV6-5 and TRBJ1-1, with unresolved D. V was cut by 3 bases and J by 7 bases, with 9 bases left in between. From germline, CDR1 is MNHEY and CDR2 SVGAGI. This CDR3 is 12 amino acids long. The CDR3 protein is CASSYRGGEAFF. The CDR3 nucleotides read TGTGCCAGCAGTTATCGGGGAGGTGAAGCTTTCTTT.

The gene calls are TRBV7-6 and TRBJ2-3; TRBD2 matches 8 bases. With V trimmed by 2 bases and J by 3 bases, 4 bases remained unmatched. The CDR3 extends over 15 amino acids. Per germline, CDR1 SGHVS and CDR2 FNYEAQ. The CDR3 region has the DNA TGTGCCAGCAGCTTAACCGGGGGGGAAACAGATACGCAGTATTTT. Translation gives CASSLTGGETDTQYF.

This chain joins TRBV5-6 and TRBJ2-5; TRBD2 matches 9 bases. V gave up 0 bases and J gave up 5 bases; unmatched junction bases: 11. The CDR3 is 17 amino acids. The germline gives CDR1 SGHDT, CDR2 YYEEEE. The chain's CDR3 is CASSLEPSGDWRETQYF. The CDR3 DNA is TGTGCCAGCAGCTTGGAGCCTAGCGGGGATTGGAGGGAGACCCAGTACTTC.

The rearrangement joins TRBV5-4 to TRBJ2-2, with 9 positions matching TRBD2. V was pared by 4 bases and J by 5 bases, with 6 bases of the junction left unmatched. The CDR3 contains 15 residues. Germline lookup yields CDR1 SGHNT and CDR2 YYREEE (reference sequence). In DNA, the CDR3 is TGTGCCAGCAGCCCTCTTGCGGGAGGGACCGGGGAGCTGTTTTTT. It is translated as CASSPLAGGTGELFF.

V usage is TRBV12-5 and J usage is TRBJ1-5; 7 bases match TRBD1. CDR3 length: 14 residues. V was pared by 6 bases and J by 6 bases, with 8 bases of the junction left unmatched. CDR1 and CDR2 from the germline V gene are LGHNT and FRNRAP. The CDR3 bases are TGTGCTAGTGGAACCGGACAGGCGCGTCAGCCCCAGCATTTT. This translates into CASGTGQARQPQHF.

The rearrangement joins TRBV7-9 to TRBJ1-2; D perhaps matches TRBD1 (6 bases). The CDR3 sequence is 14 residues long. Per germline, CDR1 SEHNR and CDR2 FQNEAQ (reference sequence). Trimming cost V 1 base and J 3 bases, with 9 bases left between them. CDR3 coding DNA: TGTGCCAGCAGCTTAGAAGGACAGTACTATGGCTACACCTTC. Protein product: CASSLEGQYYGYTF.

This chain uses TRBV19 with TRBJ1-2; a possible D gene is TRBD1 (6 bases). The length of the CDR3 is 13 residues. The germline V and J ends were trimmed by 5 bases and 4 bases, with 11 bases remaining between them. Germline V gene sequence: CDR1 LNHDA, CDR2 SQIVND (reference sequence). The CDR3 DNA reads as TGTGCCAGTAGTCCGCGGACAGTCTATGGCTACACCTTC. Translation gives CASSPRTVYGYTF.

This clone appeared a single time. The V and J genes are TRBV10-2 and TRBJ1-1; D uncertain. In germline, CDR1 is WSHSY, CDR2 SAAADI. V was shortened by 2 bases and J by 7 bases, with 11 bases between the two germline ends. The CDR3 has 13 residues. CDR3 bases: TGCGCCAGCAGTGAGGGTGTGGGAGATGAAGCTTTCTTT. It specifies CASSEGVGDEAFF.

The chain carries TRBV5-4 and TRBJ1-5; TRBD1 matches 7 bases. V was clipped by 4 bases and J by 4 bases; unmatched bases: 2. Germline V gene sequence: CDR1 SGHNT, CDR2 YYREEE (reference sequence). The CDR3 has 13 amino acids. The chain's CDR3 is CASSEDRNQPQHF. The CDR3 region has the DNA TGTGCCAGCAGCGAGGACAGGAATCAGCCCCAGCATTTT.

The chain is built from TRBV9 and TRBJ1-2; D unresolved. CDR1 is SGDLS and CDR2 is YYNGEE in the germline V gene. The CDR3 is 13 amino acids. With 5 bases removed from V and 2 bases from J, the gap between germline ends came to 10 bases. CDR3: CASRNDRNYGYTF. The CDR3 DNA reads as TGTGCCAGCAGAAACGATAGGAACTATGGCTACACCTTC.

The chain is built from TRBV18 and TRBJ1-1, with 8 bases matching TRBD1. J gave up 5 bases and V 1 base, and 9 bases lay outside the gene matches. CDR1 is KGHSH and CDR2 is LQKENI in the germline V gene. This CDR3 comprises 16 residues. This chain's CDR3 is CASSPLGLGTGTEAFF. The CDR3 DNA sequence: TGTGCCAGCTCACCACTAGGGCTAGGGACAGGTACTGAAGCTTTCTTT.